These T cell receptor beta chains were read from a single sample in a study of blood T cells in healthy people across ages. TCRdb reanalysed the 5' RACE reads using MiXCR and keeps one entry per CDR3 protein. The table has 780,000 or so distinct CDR3 sequences, around 25% seen once. The same specimen was also included in a second study, on T cells of mothers and their children.

The sequencing input was blood. These TCRs come from a boy aged 5-17 years in good health. CDR3s include the opening cysteine and the closing phenylalanine or tryptophan. The D gene is left open where the match is weak. Expanded clones are given a class, and other clones once, few, many or no size at all.

j_call: TRBJ2-5; clone_size: few; v_call: TRBV15; d_call: TRBD2; cdr3_aa: CATRLAGDEETQYF; cdr3_nt: TGTGCCACACGGTTAGCGGGAGATGAGGAGACCCAGTACTTC
j_call: TRBJ1-1; clone_size: few; v_call: TRBV3-1; d_call: TRBD1; cdr3_aa: CASSRALGQAIMNTEAFF; cdr3_nt: TGTGCCAGCAGCCGTGCGCTTGGACAGGCGATAATGAACACTGAAGCTTTCTTT
j_call: TRBJ1-6; clone_size: few; v_call: TRBV20-1; d_call: -; cdr3_aa: CSASGGRDSPLHF; cdr3_nt: TGCAGTGCCAGCGGGGGGCGCGATTCACCCCTCCACTTT
j_call: TRBJ1-4; clone_size: -; v_call: TRBV4-1; d_call: TRBD1; cdr3_aa: CASSQPVQGRELFF; cdr3_nt: TGCGCCAGCAGCCAACCCGTACAGGGGCGGGAACTGTTTTTT
j_call: TRBJ2-3; clone_size: -; v_call: TRBV3-1; d_call: TRBD2; cdr3_aa: CASSQGAGGPTDTQYF; cdr3_nt: TGTGCCAGCAGCCAAGGAGCGGGAGGGCCTACAGATACGCAGTATTTT
j_call: TRBJ2-2; clone_size: few; v_call: TRBV6-5; d_call: -; cdr3_aa: CASSSVRGNTGELFF; cdr3_nt: TGTGCCAGCAGTTCCGTCAGGGGTAACACCGGGGAGCTGTTTTTT
j_call: TRBJ2-7; clone_size: -; v_call: TRBV5-1; d_call: -; cdr3_aa: CASSAGANEQYF; cdr3_nt: TGCGCCAGCAGCGCAGGGGCGAACGAGCAGTACTTC
j_call: TRBJ1-1; clone_size: few; v_call: TRBV4-3; d_call: -; cdr3_aa: CASSQRTVRGTEAFF; cdr3_nt: TGCGCCAGCAGCCAGAGGACAGTACGGGGCACTGAAGCTTTCTTT
j_call: TRBJ1-5; clone_size: few; v_call: TRBV7-2; d_call: -; cdr3_aa: CAGSLEGPQPQHF; cdr3_nt: TGTGCCGGCAGCTTAGAGGGCCCTCAGCCCCAGCATTTT
j_call: TRBJ2-7; clone_size: few; v_call: TRBV20-1; d_call: TRBD2; cdr3_aa: CSARDLRRLADEQYF; cdr3_nt: TGCAGTGCTAGAGATCTTAGGCGACTAGCGGACGAGCAGTACTTC
j_call: TRBJ2-2; clone_size: few; v_call: TRBV29-1; d_call: -; cdr3_aa: CSVERIGGSGELFF; cdr3_nt: TGCAGCGTTGAACGGATTGGGGGATCCGGGGAGCTGTTTTTT
j_call: TRBJ2-2; clone_size: -; v_call: TRBV6-1; d_call: TRBD1; cdr3_aa: CASSQDRGENTGELFF; cdr3_nt: TGTGCCAGCAGTCAGGACAGGGGCGAGAACACCGGGGAGCTGTTTTTT
j_call: TRBJ2-6; clone_size: once; v_call: TRBV2; d_call: -; cdr3_aa: CASSPEVLSGANVLTF; cdr3_nt: TGTGCCAGCAGTCCAGAAGTCCTATCTGGGGCCAACGTCCTGACTTTC
j_call: TRBJ2-5; clone_size: -; v_call: TRBV6-5; d_call: TRBD1; cdr3_aa: CASRGQSYEQYF; cdr3_nt: TGTGCTAGCAGGGGACAGTCGTATGAGCAGTACTTC
j_call: TRBJ2-4; clone_size: many; v_call: TRBV29-1; d_call: TRBD2; cdr3_aa: CSVATGTSDTNIQYF; cdr3_nt: TGCAGCGTAGCGACCGGGACTAGCGATACGAACATTCAGTACTTC
j_call: TRBJ1-3; clone_size: -; v_call: TRBV9; d_call: -; cdr3_aa: CASRAGTAGNTIYF; cdr3_nt: TGTGCCAGCAGAGCCGGGACCGCTGGAAACACCATATATTTT
j_call: TRBJ2-6; clone_size: few; v_call: TRBV7-2; d_call: -; cdr3_aa: CASSSRVGGANVLTF; cdr3_nt: TGTGCCAGCAGCTCCAGGGTTGGCGGGGCCAACGTCCTGACTTTC
j_call: TRBJ2-7; clone_size: -; v_call: TRBV12-3/TRBV12-4; d_call: -; cdr3_aa: CASTQGGVRYF; cdr3_nt: TGTGCCAGCACTCAGGGGGGAGTACGGTACTTC
j_call: TRBJ2-7; clone_size: few; v_call: TRBV7-6; d_call: TRBD2; cdr3_aa: CASSLEASGEGTMGYEQYF; cdr3_nt: TGTGCCAGCAGCTTAGAGGCCTCGGGGGAGGGGACCATGGGGTACGAGCAGTACTTC
j_call: TRBJ2-5; clone_size: -; v_call: TRBV11-1; d_call: -; cdr3_aa: CASSGGQQETQYF; cdr3_nt: TGTGCCAGCAGCGGGGGCCAACAAGAGACCCAGTACTTC
j_call: TRBJ2-5; clone_size: -; v_call: TRBV27; d_call: -; cdr3_aa: CASSFGIAETQYF; cdr3_nt: TGTGCCAGCAGTTTCGGGATTGCGGAGACCCAGTACTTC
j_call: TRBJ2-3; clone_size: few; v_call: TRBV6-1; d_call: -; cdr3_aa: CASSERGKDTQYF; cdr3_nt: TGTGCCAGCAGTGAACGGGGCAAAGATACGCAGTATTTT
j_call: TRBJ2-3; clone_size: -; v_call: TRBV29-1; d_call: -; cdr3_aa: CSVRFPGTPDTGTDTQYF; cdr3_nt: TGCAGCGTCCGATTCCCGGGGACTCCCGACACGGGCACAGATACGCAGTATTTT
j_call: TRBJ1-5; clone_size: few; v_call: TRBV21-1; d_call: -; cdr3_aa: CASSKGSGFSNQPQHF; cdr3_nt: TGTGCCAGCAGCAAAGGCAGCGGATTTAGCAATCAGCCCCAGCATTTT
j_call: TRBJ1-5; clone_size: -; v_call: TRBV19; d_call: -; cdr3_aa: CASSIDLYQPQHF; cdr3_nt: TGTGCCAGTAGTATAGACCTCTATCAGCCCCAGCATTTT
j_call: TRBJ1-4; clone_size: many; v_call: TRBV7-2; d_call: TRBD1; cdr3_aa: CASSPQTGATNEKLFF; cdr3_nt: TGTGCCAGCAGCCCCCAGACAGGGGCAACTAATGAAAAACTGTTTTTT
j_call: TRBJ2-5; clone_size: -; v_call: TRBV7-6; d_call: -; cdr3_aa: CASSLDWTEYLQETQYF; cdr3_nt: TGTGCCAGCAGCTTAGATTGGACAGAGTACTTACAAGAGACCCAGTACTTC
j_call: TRBJ1-2; clone_size: -; v_call: TRBV7-2; d_call: TRBD1; cdr3_aa: CASSQGRGQNRGYTF; cdr3_nt: TGTGCCAGCAGCCAAGGCAGGGGGCAAAATAGAGGCTACACCTTC
j_call: TRBJ2-5; clone_size: -; v_call: TRBV7-2; d_call: -; cdr3_aa: CASQPGDSHQETQYF; cdr3_nt: TGTGCCAGCCAACCGGGGGACTCTCACCAAGAGACCCAGTACTTC
j_call: TRBJ2-5; clone_size: -; v_call: TRBV10-3; d_call: TRBD1; cdr3_aa: CAISDPGQGQETQYF; cdr3_nt: TGTGCCATCAGTGACCCGGGACAGGGCCAAGAGACCCAGTACTTC
j_call: TRBJ2-3; clone_size: -; v_call: TRBV29-1; d_call: -; cdr3_aa: CSAGADTQYF; cdr3_nt: TGCAGCGCGGGGGCAGATACGCAGTATTTT
j_call: TRBJ1-2; clone_size: many; v_call: TRBV29-1; d_call: TRBD1; cdr3_aa: CSVGQGDGGYTF; cdr3_nt: TGCAGCGTTGGACAGGGAGACGGTGGCTACACCTTC
j_call: TRBJ2-7; clone_size: few; v_call: TRBV7-2; d_call: TRBD2; cdr3_aa: CASSVKSGRPYEQYF; cdr3_nt: TGTGCCAGCAGCGTAAAGAGCGGGAGACCCTACGAGCAGTACTTC
j_call: TRBJ2-1; clone_size: few; v_call: TRBV11-1; d_call: -; cdr3_aa: CASSFQEGPHNEQFF; cdr3_nt: TGTGCCAGCAGCTTTCAAGAGGGCCCCCACAATGAGCAGTTCTTC
j_call: TRBJ2-3; clone_size: -; v_call: TRBV20-1; d_call: -; cdr3_aa: CSAREHRDPFADTQYF; cdr3_nt: TGCAGTGCTAGAGAACACCGGGACCCCTTCGCAGATACGCAGTATTTT
j_call: TRBJ2-5; clone_size: -; v_call: TRBV4-3; d_call: -; cdr3_aa: CASSQDRRGAGETQYF; cdr3_nt: TGCGCCAGCAGCCAAGATAGGAGGGGGGCCGGGGAGACCCAGTACTTC
j_call: TRBJ1-1; clone_size: -; v_call: TRBV5-1; d_call: -; cdr3_aa: CASSLVLAGRETEAFF; cdr3_nt: TGCGCCAGCAGCTTGGTTCTGGCAGGGAGGGAGACTGAAGCTTTCTTT